This T cell receptor (beta chain) comes out of a study of CD4 T cells in relation to SARS-CoV-2 and coronaviruses. Method: immunoSEQ multiplex PCR; TCRdb's copy keeps in-frame clones and lacks some. The profile shows 20,000 or so clones, roughly 77% of them singletons. The unexposed donors gave CD4+ T cells in about 2011-2018, prior to COVID-19. After roughly ten days of culture, CD4+ T cells were isolated. The V segment lost 3 bases and the J segment 5 bases; nucleotides outside the gene matches: 11. CDR1 and CDR2 from the germline V gene are LGHDT and YNNKEL (reference sequence). The CDR3 covers 16 residues. A note on this clone: Its antigen is currently unknown.

The rearrangement links TRBV3-1 (or the pseudogene TRBV3-2) to TRBJ1-1; the match to TRBD1 covers 8 bases. The sample comprised CD4+ T cells from PBMCs, cultured in vitro. The sequence came from a human donor in good health. The CDR3 loop is CASSQGPGQGLTEAFF. CDR3 in DNA: TGTGCCAGCAGCCAGGGACCCGGACAGGGTTTGACTGAAGCTTTCTTT.